The clone carrying this T cell receptor (beta chain) was counted a single time. The trim removed 5 bases at V and 4 bases at J, leaving 16 bases unmatched. The germline V gene encodes CDR1 SGHAT and CDR2 FQDESV (reference sequence). The CDR3 runs to 17 residues. The PCR used 60 Vbeta and 13 Jbeta primers. Profiled with immunoSEQ multiplex PCR; TCRdb holds only in-frame clones, not every one. The table includes some 80,000 clones, 70% to 80% detected once. This sample was included in a study of cytomegalovirus exposure and HLA in healthy donors. The sequenced sample was PBMCs. J is TRBJ2-5 and V is TRBV11-1; 7 bases agree with TRBD2. The receptor was derived from a man between 50 and 59 years old in good health and CMV-seronegative. CDR3 nucleotide sequence: TGTGCCAGCAGCCATCGGACTAGAACAGGCGGTGGAGAGACCCAGTACTTC. This encodes CASSHRTRTGGGETQYF.